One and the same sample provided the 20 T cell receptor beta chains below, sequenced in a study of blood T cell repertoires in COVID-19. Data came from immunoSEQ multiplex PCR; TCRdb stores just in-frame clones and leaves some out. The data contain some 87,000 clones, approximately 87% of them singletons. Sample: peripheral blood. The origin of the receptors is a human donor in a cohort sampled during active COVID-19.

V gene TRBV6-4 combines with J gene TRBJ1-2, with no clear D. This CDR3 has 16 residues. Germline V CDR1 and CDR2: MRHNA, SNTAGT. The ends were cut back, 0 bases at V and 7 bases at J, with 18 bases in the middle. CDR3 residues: CASSDSNNRRGGGYTF. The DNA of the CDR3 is TGTGCCAGCAGTGACTCGAATAATCGGCGAGGAGGTGGCTACACCTTC.

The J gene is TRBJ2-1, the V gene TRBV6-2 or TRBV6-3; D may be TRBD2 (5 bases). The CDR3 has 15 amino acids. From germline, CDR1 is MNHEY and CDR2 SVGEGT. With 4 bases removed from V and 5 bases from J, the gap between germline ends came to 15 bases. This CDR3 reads CASSSTVLRDNEQFF. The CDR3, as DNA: TGTGCCAGCAGTTCTACAGTGCTGAGGGACAATGAGCAGTTCTTC.

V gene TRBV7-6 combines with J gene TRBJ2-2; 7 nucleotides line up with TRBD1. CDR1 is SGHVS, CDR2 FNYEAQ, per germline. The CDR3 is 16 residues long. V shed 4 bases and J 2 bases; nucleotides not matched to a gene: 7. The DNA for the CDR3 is TGTGCCAGCAGCTCCGAACAGGGGTTTAACACCGGGGAGCTGTTTTTT. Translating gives CASSSEQGFNTGELFF.

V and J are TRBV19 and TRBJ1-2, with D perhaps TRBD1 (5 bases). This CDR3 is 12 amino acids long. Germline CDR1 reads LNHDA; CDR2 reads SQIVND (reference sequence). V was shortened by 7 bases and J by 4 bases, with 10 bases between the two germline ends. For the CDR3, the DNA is TGTGCCAGTACCCCCGGGGGCTATGGCTACACCTTC. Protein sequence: CASTPGGYGYTF.

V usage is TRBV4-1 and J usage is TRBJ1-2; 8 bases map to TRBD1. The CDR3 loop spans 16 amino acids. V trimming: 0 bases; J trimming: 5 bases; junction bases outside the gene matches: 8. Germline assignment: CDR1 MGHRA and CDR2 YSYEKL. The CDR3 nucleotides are TGCGCCAGCAGCCAAGACCCTCGGACAGGGTGGTATGGCTACACCTTC. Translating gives CASSQDPRTGWYGYTF.

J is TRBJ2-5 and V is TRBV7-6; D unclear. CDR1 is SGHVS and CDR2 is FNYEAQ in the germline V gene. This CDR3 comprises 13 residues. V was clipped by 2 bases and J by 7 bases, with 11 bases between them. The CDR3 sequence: CASSLSERGTQYF. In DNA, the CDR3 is TGTGCCAGCAGCTTATCCGAACGCGGGACCCAGTACTTC.

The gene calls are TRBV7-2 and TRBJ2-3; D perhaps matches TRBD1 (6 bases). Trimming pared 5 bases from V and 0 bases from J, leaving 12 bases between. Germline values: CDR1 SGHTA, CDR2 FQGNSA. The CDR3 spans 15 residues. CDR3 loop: CASSDRTASTDTQYF. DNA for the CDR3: TGTGCCAGCAGCGACCGGACAGCTAGCACAGATACGCAGTATTTT. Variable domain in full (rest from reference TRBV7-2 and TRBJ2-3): GAGVSQSPSNKVTEKGKDVELRCDPISGHTALYWYRQSLGQGLEFLIYFQGNSAPDKSGLPSDRFSAERTGGSVSTLTIQRTQQEDSAVYLCASSDRTASTDTQYFGPGTRLTVL.

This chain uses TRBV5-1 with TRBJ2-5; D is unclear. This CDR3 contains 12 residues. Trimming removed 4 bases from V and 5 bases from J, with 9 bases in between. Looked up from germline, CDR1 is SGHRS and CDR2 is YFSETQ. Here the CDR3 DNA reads TGCGCCAGCAGCATGGTAGAGGAGACCCAGTACTTC. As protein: CASSMVEETQYF.

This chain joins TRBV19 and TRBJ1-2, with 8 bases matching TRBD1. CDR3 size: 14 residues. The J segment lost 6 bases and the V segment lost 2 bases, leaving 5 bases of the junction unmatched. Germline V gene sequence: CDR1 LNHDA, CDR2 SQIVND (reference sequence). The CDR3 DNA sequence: TGTGCCAGTAGTATAAGGGACAGGTTCGATGGCTACACCTTC. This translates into CASSIRDRFDGYTF.

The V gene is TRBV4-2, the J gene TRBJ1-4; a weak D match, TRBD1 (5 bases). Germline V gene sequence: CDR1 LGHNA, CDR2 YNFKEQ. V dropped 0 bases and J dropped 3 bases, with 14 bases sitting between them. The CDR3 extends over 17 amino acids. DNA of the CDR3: TGTGCCAGCAGCCAAGACCCGGGGGGAATGGCTAATGAAAAACTGTTTTTT. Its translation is CASSQDPGGMANEKLFF.

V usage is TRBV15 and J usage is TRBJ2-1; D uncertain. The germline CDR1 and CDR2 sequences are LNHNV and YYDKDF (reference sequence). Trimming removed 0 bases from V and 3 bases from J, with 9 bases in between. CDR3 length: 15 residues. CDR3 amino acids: CATSRDRVNYNEQFF. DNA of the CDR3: TGTGCCACCAGCAGAGATCGGGTTAACTACAATGAGCAGTTCTTC.

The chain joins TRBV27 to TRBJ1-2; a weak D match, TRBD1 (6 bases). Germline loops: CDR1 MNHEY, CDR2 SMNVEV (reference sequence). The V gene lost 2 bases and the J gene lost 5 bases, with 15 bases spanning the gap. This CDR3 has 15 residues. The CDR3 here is CASSLRAGTLYGYTF. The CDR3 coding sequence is TGTGCCAGCAGTTTACGGGCCGGGACACTATATGGCTACACCTTC.

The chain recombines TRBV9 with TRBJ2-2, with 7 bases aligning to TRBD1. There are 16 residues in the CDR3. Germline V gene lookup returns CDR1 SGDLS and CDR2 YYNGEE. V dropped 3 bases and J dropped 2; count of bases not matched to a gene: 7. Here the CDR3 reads CASSAAGTANTGELFF. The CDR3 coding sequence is TGTGCCAGCAGCGCCGCCGGGACAGCTAACACCGGGGAGCTGTTTTTT.

The CDR3 reads CASSLEWTGLDEQFF. The CDR3 nucleotides read TGTGCCAGCAGCTTAGAATGGACAGGGCTCGATGAGCAGTTCTTC. The chain couples TRBV7-2 to TRBJ2-1; 8 positions match TRBD1. This CDR3 has 15 residues. CDR1 and CDR2 from the germline V gene are SGHTA and FQGNSA. The J segment lost 8 bases and the V segment lost 1 base, leaving 7 bases of the junction unmatched.

This CDR3 reads CASVLNYGYTF. CDR3 in DNA: TGTGCCAGCGTCTTGAACTATGGCTACACCTTC. This chain links TRBV2 with TRBJ1-2; no reliable D call. V was trimmed by 8 bases and J by 2 bases, leaving 6 bases between them. Germline-derived CDR1 and CDR2 are SNHLY and FYNNEI. The CDR3 totals 11 residues.

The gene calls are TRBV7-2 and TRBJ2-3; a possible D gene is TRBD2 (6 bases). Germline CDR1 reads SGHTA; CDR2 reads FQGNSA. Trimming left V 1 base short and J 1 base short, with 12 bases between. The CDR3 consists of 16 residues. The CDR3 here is CASSLGLERGTDTQYF. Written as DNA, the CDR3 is TGTGCCAGCAGCTTAGGACTAGAGAGGGGCACAGATACGCAGTATTTT. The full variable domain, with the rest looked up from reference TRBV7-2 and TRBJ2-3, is GAGVSQSPSNKVTEKGKDVELRCDPISGHTALYWYRQSLGQGLEFLIYFQGNSAPDKSGLPSDRFSAERTGGSVSTLTIQRTQQEDSAVYLCASSLGLERGTDTQYFGPGTRLTVL.

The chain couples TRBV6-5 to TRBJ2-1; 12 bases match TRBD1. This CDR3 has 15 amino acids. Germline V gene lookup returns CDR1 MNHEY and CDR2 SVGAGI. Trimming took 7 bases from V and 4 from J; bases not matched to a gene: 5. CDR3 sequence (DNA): TGTGCCAGCACCCCGGGACAGGGGGCTTACAATGAGCAGTTCTTC. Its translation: CASTPGQGAYNEQFF.

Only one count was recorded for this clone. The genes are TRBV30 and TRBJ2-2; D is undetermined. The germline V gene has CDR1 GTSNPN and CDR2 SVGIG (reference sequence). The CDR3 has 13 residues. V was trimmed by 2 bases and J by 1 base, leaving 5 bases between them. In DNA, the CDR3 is TGTGCCTGGAGTCCCAAGAACACCGGGGAGCTGTTTTTT. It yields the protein CAWSPKNTGELFF.

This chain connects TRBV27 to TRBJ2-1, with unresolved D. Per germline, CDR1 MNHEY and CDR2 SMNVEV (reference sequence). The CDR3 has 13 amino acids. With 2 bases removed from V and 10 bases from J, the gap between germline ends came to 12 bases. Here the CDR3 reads CASSLTATREQFF. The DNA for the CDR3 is TGTGCCAGCAGTTTAACAGCTACAAGGGAGCAGTTCTTC.

CDR3 in amino acids: CASSPRQTEQYF. The CDR3 DNA follows: TGTGCCAGCAGCCCCCGACAGACAGAGCAGTACTTC. V and J are TRBV11-2 and TRBJ2-7, with D tentatively TRBD1 (5 bases). There are 12 residues in the CDR3. CDR1 and CDR2 (germline): SGHAT, FQNNGV. V was pared by 5 bases and J by 7 bases, with 12 bases between.